Below, one T cell receptor beta chain is given with its context. Its antigen remains unidentified. This CDR3 region has 19 residues. Germline V gives CDR1 WNHNN, CDR2 SYGVQD (reference sequence). The V segment lost 4 bases and the J segment 7 bases; nucleotides outside the gene matches: 18. The primer mix had 60 Vbeta and 13 Jbeta primers. The assay was immunoSEQ multiplex PCR, and TCRdb's table has in-frame clones only and misses some. The sample has 100,000 to 150,000 clones, 60% to 85% seen once. The data originate from a study of cytomegalovirus exposure and HLA in healthy donors. Overall study findings and caveats: In vitro work confirmed that a few CMV-associated chains recognize CMV antigens.

The rearrangement links TRBV10-1 to TRBJ2-1; 11 nucleotides line up with TRBD2. The receptor comes from a woman between 18 and 29 years old in good health and CMV-seronegative. The sequencing input was PBMCs. In DNA form, the CDR3 reads TGCGCCAGCAGTGTTACTCCATCGACTAGCGGGAAGGCCGTAAATGAGCAGTTCTTC. Amino acids: CASSVTPSTSGKAVNEQFF.